The text below deals with one T cell receptor (beta chain). V dropped 6 bases and J dropped 0; count of bases not matched to a gene: 7. The CDR3 runs to 16 residues. The data belong to a study of T cells in Graves' hyperthyroidism and ophthalmopathy. RNA transcripts gave rise to amplified TCR beta CDR3 regions. The study used the HTBI primer set for a first-round RT-PCR of the TCR CDR3. One entry per CDR3 protein results from TCRdb running MiXCR on the multiplex PCR reads. Of fewer than 650,000 distinct CDR3 sequences in the sample, roughly 14% were seen once. The TCR was taken from a woman in her forties with Graves' ophthalmopathy. The chain is built from TRBV12-3 or TRBV12-4 and TRBJ2-2, with 7 bases matching TRBD1. Source material: blood. CDR3 nucleotide sequence: TGTGCCAGCAGCCGTCGGGACAGATCGAACACCGGGGAGCTGTTTTTT. It yields the protein CASSRRDRSNTGELFF.